This section outlines one T cell receptor (beta chain) sequence together with its context. Per the original methods: Nucleated cell number was recorded as an estimate derived from reference gene primer amplification. Using immunoSEQ multiplex PCR, the repertoire was profiled, and TCRdb retains in-frame clones only, with some absent. That table is the source of V, J and clone size, and D and trimming were worked out from the DNA. The sample contains about 100,000 clones, around 86% of which appear only once. The ends lost 2 bases at V and 5 bases at J; junction bases unmatched: 8. CDR1 is MNHEY, CDR2 SMNVEV, per germline (reference sequence). The length of the CDR3 is 15 residues. This sample was taken from a study of blood T cell repertoires in COVID-19.

The chain carries TRBV27 and TRBJ2-5; 7 positions agree with TRBD2. The sequence derives from a man over 45 with active or convalescent COVID-19. The source material was peripheral blood. The CDR3 nucleotides read TGTGCCAGCAGTTTAGGACTAGGGATGGGGGAGACCCAGTACTTC. Its protein is CASSLGLGMGETQYF.